Here is one TCR beta chain with its context. CD45RO-negative, CCR7-positively selected cells formed the naive CD8 fraction, excluding terminally differentiated effector memory CD45RA+ cells. Adult donors, all healthy and HIV-negative, had no recent acute infections or vaccinations. All the donors were Caucasian adults who lived in Nashville, Tennessee. This sample is part of a study of shared clonotypes between healthy human individuals. Study context: Aged between 18 and 49, the donors were two women and a few men.

Sequenced by immunoSEQ multiplex PCR; TCRdb stores in-frame clones only, minus some. The sample shows around 650,000 clones, about 96% of them seen only once. V was shortened by 7 bases and J by 4 bases, with 10 bases between the two germline ends. CDR3 length: 11 amino acids. Germline V CDR1 and CDR2: GTSNPN, SVGIG (reference sequence). The sequenced sample consisted of naive CD8+ T cells sorted from blood. V gene TRBV30 combines with J gene TRBJ1-1, with D hard to call. This TCR was sampled from a woman aged 25-40 years in good health. This chain's CDR3 is CAYPRGTEAFF. In DNA form, the CDR3 reads TGTGCCTACCCCCGGGGCACTGAAGCTTTCTTT.